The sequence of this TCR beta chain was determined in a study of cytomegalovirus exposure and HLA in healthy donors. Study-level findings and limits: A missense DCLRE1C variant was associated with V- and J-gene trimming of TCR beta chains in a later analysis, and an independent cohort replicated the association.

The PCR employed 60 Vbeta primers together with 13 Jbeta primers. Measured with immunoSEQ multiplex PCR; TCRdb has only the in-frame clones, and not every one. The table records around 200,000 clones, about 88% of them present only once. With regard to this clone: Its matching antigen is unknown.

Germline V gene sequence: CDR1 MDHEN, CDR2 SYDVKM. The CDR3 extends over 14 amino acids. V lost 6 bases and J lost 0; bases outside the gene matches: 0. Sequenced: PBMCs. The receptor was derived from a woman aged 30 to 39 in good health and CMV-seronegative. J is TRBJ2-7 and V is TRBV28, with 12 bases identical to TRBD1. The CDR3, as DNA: TGTGCCAGCAGGGGACAGGGGGCCTCCTACGAGCAGTACTTC. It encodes CASRGQGASYEQYF.